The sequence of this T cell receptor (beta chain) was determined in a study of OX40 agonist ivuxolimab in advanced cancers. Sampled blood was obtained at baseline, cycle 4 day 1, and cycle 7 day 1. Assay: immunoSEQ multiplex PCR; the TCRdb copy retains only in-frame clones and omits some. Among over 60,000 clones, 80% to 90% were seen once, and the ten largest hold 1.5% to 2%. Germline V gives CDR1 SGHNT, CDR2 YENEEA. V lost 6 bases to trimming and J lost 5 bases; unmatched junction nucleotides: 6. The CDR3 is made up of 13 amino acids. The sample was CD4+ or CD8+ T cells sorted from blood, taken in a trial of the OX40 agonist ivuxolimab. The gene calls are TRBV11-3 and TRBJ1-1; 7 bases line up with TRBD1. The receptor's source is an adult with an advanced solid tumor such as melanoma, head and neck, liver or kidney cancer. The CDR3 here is CASSRQGRTEAFF. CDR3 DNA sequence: TGTGCCAGCAGTAGACAGGGTAGGACTGAAGCTTTCTTT.